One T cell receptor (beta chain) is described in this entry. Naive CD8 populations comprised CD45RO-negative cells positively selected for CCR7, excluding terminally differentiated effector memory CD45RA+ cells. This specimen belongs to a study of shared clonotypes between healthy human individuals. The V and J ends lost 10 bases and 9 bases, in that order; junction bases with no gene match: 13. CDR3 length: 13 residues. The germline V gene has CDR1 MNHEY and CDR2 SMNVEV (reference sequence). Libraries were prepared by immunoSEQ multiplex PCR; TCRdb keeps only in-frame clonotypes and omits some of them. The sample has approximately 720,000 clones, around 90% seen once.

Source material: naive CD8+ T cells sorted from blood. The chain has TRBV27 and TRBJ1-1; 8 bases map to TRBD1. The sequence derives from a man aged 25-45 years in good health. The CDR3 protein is CATMTGAVGKAFF. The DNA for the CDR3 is TGTGCCACCATGACAGGGGCTGTGGGGAAAGCTTTCTTT.